This T cell receptor (beta chain) appears in the sequencing data of a study of T-cell memory formation after mild COVID-19. Trimming cost V 5 bases and J 7 bases; bases outside gene matches: 8. CDR3 length: 14 residues. Germline values: CDR1 KGHSH, CDR2 LQKENI. With constant-segment primers, 5'RACE yielded cDNA libraries of TCR alpha and TCR beta that carried sample barcodes and UMIs. TCRdb itself ran the 5' RACE reads through MiXCR, one entry per CDR3 protein. The sample lists about 350,000 distinct CDR3 sequences, about 13% occurring once. The sample holds a few counts of this clonotype. The specimen was PBMCs or a T cell subset sorted from them (not recorded which). This sequence originates from a man aged 18 to 30 who had mild COVID-19 (a few samples of this study predate the infection). Cell type and time point are not known. This chain connects TRBV18 to TRBJ1-5, with TRBD1 identical over 7 bases. The CDR3 spells CASSSTGVEQPQHF. CDR3 in DNA: TGTGCCAGCTCATCTACAGGGGTGGAGCAGCCCCAGCATTTT.